This T cell receptor (beta chain) was captured by sequencing in a study of cytomegalovirus exposure and HLA in healthy donors. The donors formed part of the roughly 120-subject validation cohort, distinct from the approximately 670-subject first cohort. The table came from immunoSEQ multiplex PCR; TCRdb's copy has only in-frame clones and leaves some out. The repertoire holds 160,000 or so clones, 70% to 90% seen once, with 2.5% to 3% in the top ten. The CDR3 runs to 15 residues. Trimming cost V 4 bases and J 3 bases, with 16 bases left between them. CDR1 ENHRY and CDR2 SYGVKD come from the germline V gene.

The TCR sequence derives from a man younger than 35 in good health and CMV-seronegative. The chain combines TRBV10-3 with TRBJ2-7; weak D call: TRBD2 (6 bases). Source material: PBMCs. The CDR3 spells CAISGSHGGNYEQYF. The CDR3 DNA reads as TGTGCCATCAGTGGGTCGCACGGCGGGAACTACGAGCAGTACTTC.